Detailed here is one T cell receptor beta chain. The sample originates from a study of CXCR3-negative and CXCR3-positive naive CD8 T cells. Germline V gene lookup returns CDR1 SQVTM and CDR2 ANQGSEA. The CDR3 covers 17 residues. Libraries were UMI-labeled 5' RACE TRB cDNA. Reprocessing the 5' RACE reads, TCRdb reports a single entry for every CDR3 protein and omits DNA. This sample's clone table lists tens of thousands of distinct CDR3 sequences. The chain combines TRBV29-1 with TRBJ2-3; TCRdb designates TRBD1, a call that cannot be tested without DNA. This TCR was sampled from a human donor in good health. Some clones in this sample may be carry-over from other donors' samples. The source material was naive CXCR3- CD8+ T cells from blood. As for subset: CD45RO-CCR7+CD27+CD95- naive CD8+ T cells lacking CXCR3 (TNR3-). The CDR3 here is CSADGRRDRGRTDTQYF.